The entry below gives a single T cell receptor (beta chain) sequence along with its context. The assay was immunoSEQ multiplex PCR, and TCRdb's table has in-frame clones only and misses some. This table holds about 200,000 clones, roughly 88% found once. These data originate in a study of blood T cell repertoires in COVID-19. About the study: Italy, Spain and the United States were the sources of the convalescent and acute COVID-19 samples.

The receptor was isolated from a man between 40 and 49 years old with acute COVID-19. The sequenced sample was PBMCs or T cells enriched from blood (not recorded which).

The CDR3 sequence is CASGTGYELAQYF. Here the CDR3 DNA reads TGTGCCAGCGGGACAGGGTACGAGCTTGCGCAGTATTTT. The chain combines TRBV28 with TRBJ2-3; 9 nucleotides agree with TRBD1. V lost 8 bases, J lost 10 bases, and 10 bases stayed unmatched. The CDR3 has 13 residues. Germline CDR1 MDHEN, CDR2 SYDVKM.